This T cell receptor beta chain derives from a study of blood T cells in healthy people across ages. Study-wide results and limits: Naive T cell percentage showed a strong correlation with TCR beta diversity.

It was roughly 10 milliliters of peripheral blood that were drawn from each donor. The second PCR ran about 6 to 11 cycles with a sample-barcoded 5' primer and J-beta primers. Each cDNA molecule, via a template-switch adaptor with 12 random nucleotides, was tagged. TCRdb re-analysed the 5' RACE reads in MiXCR, keeping a single row per CDR3 protein. Of 910,000 or so distinct CDR3 sequences in the sample, roughly 51% were seen once. This clonotype was observed a few times. What it binds is not known. The junction departs from the called germline gene at one end, perhaps through a read error. This CDR3 comprises 13 residues. Germline-derived CDR1 and CDR2 are SNHLY and FYNNEI.

The rearrangement links TRBV2 to TRBJ2-7; the D gene is possibly TRBD2 (5 bases). The sequenced material came from blood. This sequence was found in a woman aged 55 to 70 in good health. The CDR3 region is CVSSDELAYEQYF. CDR3 in DNA: TGTGTCAGCAGTGACGAACTAGCCTACGAGCAGTACTTC. The whole variable domain, remainder taken from reference TRBV2 and TRBJ2-7, is EPEVTQTPSHQVTQMGQEVILRCVPISNHLYFYWYRQILGQKVEFLVSFYNNEISEKSEIFDDQFSVERPDGSNFTLKIRSTKLEDSAMYFCVSSDELAYEQYFGPGTRLTVT.